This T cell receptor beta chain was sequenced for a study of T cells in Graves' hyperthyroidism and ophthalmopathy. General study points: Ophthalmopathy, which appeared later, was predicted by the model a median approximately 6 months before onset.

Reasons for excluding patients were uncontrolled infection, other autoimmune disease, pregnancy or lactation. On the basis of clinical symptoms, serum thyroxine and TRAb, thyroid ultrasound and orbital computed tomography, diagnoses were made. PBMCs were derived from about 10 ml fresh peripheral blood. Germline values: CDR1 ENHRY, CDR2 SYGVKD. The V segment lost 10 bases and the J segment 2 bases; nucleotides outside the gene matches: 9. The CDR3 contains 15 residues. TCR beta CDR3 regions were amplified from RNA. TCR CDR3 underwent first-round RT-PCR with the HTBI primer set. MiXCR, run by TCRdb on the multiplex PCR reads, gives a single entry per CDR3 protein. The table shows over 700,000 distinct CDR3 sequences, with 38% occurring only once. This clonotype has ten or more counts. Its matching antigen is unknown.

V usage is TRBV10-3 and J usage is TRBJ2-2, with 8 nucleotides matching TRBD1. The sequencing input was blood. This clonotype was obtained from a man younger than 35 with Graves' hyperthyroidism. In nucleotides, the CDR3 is TGTGCCACCCACGCTGGACAGGGCAACACCGGGGAGCTGTTTTTT. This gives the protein CATHAGQGNTGELFF.